These 29 T cell receptor beta chains came from one sample sequenced in a study of T cell repertoires in cytomegalovirus infection. MiXCR, applied by TCRdb to the reads, yields one record per CDR3 protein. The sample shows about a million distinct CDR3 sequences, around 30% of them seen only once. Their target antigens are unknown. The sample was cultured CD8+ T cells from PBMCs, taken from culture after CMV antigen stimulation. The receptor source for this set is a human donor in good health (CMV status not recorded). Some clones in this sample may be carry-over from other donors' samples.

This rearrangement joins TRBV28 to TRBJ2-3; maybe TRBD2 (6 bases). Trimming shortened V by 2 bases and J by 4 bases, and 13 bases separated the two germline ends. Germline CDR1 MDHEN, CDR2 SYDVKM. There are 15 residues in the CDR3. For the CDR3, the DNA is TGTGCCAGCAGTTTAGGGGGGATGAGGGCAGATACGCAGTATTTT. Protein: CASSLGGMRADTQYF.

The V call is TRBV12-3 or TRBV12-4, the J call TRBJ1-2, with D possibly being TRBD1 (6 bases). Trimming left V 4 bases short and J 4 bases short, with 16 bases between. This CDR3 spans 15 amino acids. CDR3 DNA sequence: TGTGCCAGCAGTTCGGGGCCCTCGGGGGCCTATGGCTACACCTTC. Its protein is CASSSGPSGAYGYTF.

This clonotype was counted many times. The chain employs TRBV27 and TRBJ2-5, with D uncertain. In germline, CDR1 is MNHEY, CDR2 SMNVEV (reference sequence). With 5 bases removed from V and 1 base from J, the gap between germline ends came to 8 bases. The length of the CDR3 is 13 residues. The CDR3 loop is CASSLGFQETQYF. The CDR3 coding sequence is TGTGCCAGCAGTCTTGGGTTCCAAGAGACCCAGTACTTC.

This clonotype was seen many times. One end of the junction does not line up with germline, which may come from a read error. The chain is built from TRBV5-1 and TRBJ2-5, with D tentatively TRBD2 (6 bases). CDR1 and CDR2 (germline): SGHRS, YFSETQ. The CDR3 is 10 amino acids. DNA of the CDR3: TGTGCCAGCAGCGGGGAGACCCAGTACTTC. It is translated as CASSGETQYF. Filled out from reference TRBV5-1 and TRBJ2-5, the complete variable domain reads KAGVTQTPRYLIKTRGQQVTLSCSPISGHRSVSWYQQTPGQGLQFLFEYFSETQRNKGNFPGRFSGRQFSNSRSEMNVSTLELGDSALYLCASSGETQYFGPGTRLLVL.

The rearrangement uses TRBV28 and TRBJ1-5; 10 bases match TRBD1. The J segment lost 4 bases and the V segment lost 3 bases, leaving 6 bases of the junction unmatched. The CDR3 has 16 amino acids. The germline CDR1 and CDR2 sequences are MDHEN and SYDVKM. DNA of the CDR3: TGTGCCAGCAGTTTCGGACAGGGGGTGGGGAATCAGCCCCAGCATTTT. Protein: CASSFGQGVGNQPQHF.

This clonotype was recorded a few times. In DNA, the CDR3 is TGTGCCACCCGAGGTGGCGGGGGGATTACAGATACGCAGTATTTT. Its translation is CATRGGGGITDTQYF. The chain has TRBV15 and TRBJ2-3, with 8 bases matching TRBD2. V trimming: 8 bases; J trimming: 3 bases; junction bases outside the gene matches: 10. Germline V gene data show CDR1 as LNHNV and CDR2 as YYDKDF (reference sequence). The CDR3 is 15 residues long.

This clonotype was found a few times. V is TRBV5-1 and J is TRBJ1-2; possibly TRBD1 for D (6 bases). Germline-derived CDR1 and CDR2 are SGHRS and YFSETQ. Trimming took 4 bases from V and 2 from J, leaving 12 bases between them. The CDR3 consists of 14 residues. The CDR3 nucleotides are TGCGCCAGCAGCCCTGAGGGGGGGAACTATGGCTACACCTTC. Translating it yields CASSPEGGNYGYTF.

V is TRBV28 and J is TRBJ2-1; 8 bases agree with TRBD1. The CDR3 totals 18 residues. The junction had 20 bases not matched to a gene; V was cut back by 5 bases and J by 8 bases. Per germline, CDR1 MDHEN and CDR2 SYDVKM. As DNA, the CDR3 is TGTGCCAGCAGTCGTACTTTTGAGGGACAGGTGTTTTCTCATGAGCAGTTCTTC. It encodes CASSRTFEGQVFSHEQFF.

This clonotype has only a few counts. V is TRBV7-8 and J is TRBJ2-5; D is uncertain. Germline V lookup: CDR1 SGHVS, CDR2 FQNEAQ. V lost 2 bases, J lost 0 bases, and 13 bases lay in between. This CDR3 is built from 16 residues. The CDR3 DNA follows: TGTGCCAGCAGCTTATCGGTAGCTATGTACCAAGAGACCCAGTACTTC. Translation: CASSLSVAMYQETQYF.

Written as DNA, the CDR3 is TGTGCCAGCAGGGAGAGGGGGTTAAGTGGCTACACCTTC. Its translation is CASRERGLSGYTF. The chain employs TRBV27 and TRBJ1-2, with D possibly being TRBD1 (6 bases). The CDR3 runs 13 residues. Per the germline V gene, CDR1 is MNHEY and CDR2 is SMNVEV (reference sequence). Trimming took off 6 bases at V and 7 bases at J, with 15 bases between the two ends.

The V gene is TRBV6-5, the J gene TRBJ1-2, with D perhaps matching TRBD1 (6 bases). Looked up from germline, CDR1 is MNHEY and CDR2 is SVGAGI. The length of the CDR3 is 14 residues. The V and J ends lost 0 bases and 7 bases respectively, with 12 bases between them. The CDR3 nucleotides read TGTGCCAGCAGTTACTCATTTACAGGGTCTGGCTACACCTTC. It encodes CASSYSFTGSGYTF.

The V and J genes are TRBV12-3 or TRBV12-4 and TRBJ1-1; 12 nucleotides line up with TRBD1. The V segment lost 6 bases and the J segment 6 bases; nucleotides outside the gene matches: 11. This CDR3 comprises 16 residues. The CDR3: CASSPRDRGLGAEAFF. The CDR3 DNA follows: TGTGCCAGCAGCCCCCGGGACAGGGGGCTCGGGGCTGAAGCTTTCTTT.

J is TRBJ2-7 and V is TRBV10-3; 8 bases are a match to TRBD2. The CDR3 length is 15 residues. V gave up 4 bases and J gave up 4 bases; unmatched junction bases: 9. Germline assignment: CDR1 ENHRY and CDR2 SYGVKD. The CDR3 region has the DNA TGTGCCATCAGTGGGCCCCGGGAGGGGAGTTACGAGCAGTACTTC. It translates to CAISGPREGSYEQYF.

The CDR3 DNA sequence: TGTGCCAGCCCCGGTGGATTTGAGGGGATATATGGCTACACCTTC. Protein product: CASPGGFEGIYGYTF. The genes are TRBV2 and TRBJ1-2; a possible D gene is TRBD1 (5 bases). The CDR3 length is 15 residues. Germline lookup yields CDR1 SNHLY and CDR2 FYNNEI. Trimming removed 8 bases from V and 5 bases from J, with 21 bases in between. The full variable domain, rest sourced from reference TRBV2 and TRBJ1-2, is EPEVTQTPSHQVTQMGQEVILRCVPISNHLYFYWYRQILGQKVEFLVSFYNNEISEKSEIFDDQFSVERPDGSNFTLKIRSTKLEDSAMYFCASPGGFEGIYGYTFGSGTRLTVV.

The CDR3, as DNA: TGTGCCATCAGTGTTTCCGGGACACCGAATGAAAAACTGTTTTTT. The encoded protein is CAISVSGTPNEKLFF. This chain connects TRBV10-3 to TRBJ1-4; TRBD1 might be the D (6 bases). The CDR3 runs 15 residues. The V end lost 4 bases, the J end lost 5 bases, and 14 bases lay between the germline ends. Looked up from germline, CDR1 is ENHRY and CDR2 is SYGVKD.

V is TRBV6-5 and J is TRBJ1-6; D gene ambiguous. The germline gives CDR1 MNHEY, CDR2 SVGAGI. The CDR3 covers 13 residues. Deletions cut 0 bases from V and 9 bases from J, with 6 bases between. CDR3 bases: TGTGCCAGCAGTTACTCCTTTCTTTCACCCCTCCACTTT. This codes for CASSYSFLSPLHF.

The chain links TRBV7-8 to TRBJ1-2; D not certain. Germline V gene sequence: CDR1 SGHVS, CDR2 FQNEAQ. CDR3 length equals 13 residues. The germline V and J ends were trimmed by 2 bases and 5 bases, with 9 bases remaining between them. CDR3 loop: CASSLIAEYGYTF. The DNA of the CDR3 is TGTGCCAGCAGCTTAATTGCAGAATATGGCTACACCTTC.

The chain combines TRBV7-9 with TRBJ2-7; 8 bases match TRBD2. Germline CDR1 SEHNR, CDR2 FQNEAQ (reference sequence). After removal of 1 base from V and 0 bases from J, the junction contained 11 bases not matched to a gene. The CDR3 loop spans 18 amino acids. CDR3 residues: CASSLDTSGGLSSYEQYV. The CDR3 bases are TGTGCCAGCAGCTTAGATACGAGCGGGGGTCTCAGCTCCTACGAGCAGTACGTC.

This clonotype has at least ten counts. V is TRBV7-9 and J is TRBJ2-5; either TRBD1 or TRBD2 may supply D (6 bases each). The CDR3 is made up of 14 amino acids. Germline V lookup: CDR1 SEHNR, CDR2 FQNEAQ (reference sequence). The V end lost 7 bases, the J end lost 4 bases, and 16 bases lay between the germline ends. The CDR3 DNA is TGTGCCAGCACCCCCCCGGGGGCGCGAGAGACCCAGTACTTC. Its protein is CASTPPGARETQYF.

The chain recombines TRBV6-6 with TRBJ1-1, with D possibly TRBD1 on 6 matching bases. The CDR3 has 14 residues. Looked up from germline, CDR1 is MNHNY and CDR2 is SVGAGI (reference sequence). Trimming stripped 0 bases from V and 6 bases from J, with 11 bases between. CDR3 in amino acids: CASSYSGGRSEAFF. CDR3 nucleotides: TGTGCCAGCAGTTACTCGGGGGGGCGTTCTGAAGCTTTCTTT.

The chain is built from TRBV5-1 and TRBJ2-7; 12 bases align to TRBD1. The CDR3 length is 15 residues. Looked up from germline, CDR1 is SGHRS and CDR2 is YFSETQ. Trimming removed 3 bases from V and 5 bases from J; junction bases left unmatched: 6. Here the CDR3 DNA reads TGCGCCAGCAGCTGGGGACAGGGGGCAGGAGACGAGCAGTACTTC. This gives the protein CASSWGQGAGDEQYF.

This chain uses TRBV27 with TRBJ1-5; D is ambiguous. Germline loops: CDR1 MNHEY, CDR2 SMNVEV (reference sequence). Trimming cost V 6 bases and J 6 bases, with 12 bases left between them. The CDR3 runs 13 residues. CDR3: CASSTPAGQPQHF. DNA for the CDR3: TGTGCCAGCAGCACCCCTGCGGGTCAGCCCCAGCATTTT.

The chain links TRBV19 to TRBJ2-7; D is unclear. Germline V CDR1 and CDR2: LNHDA, SQIVND (reference sequence). V lost 6 bases, J lost 3 bases, and 9 bases lay in between. CDR3 length equals 12 residues. CDR3 DNA sequence: TGTGCCAGTAGAGCTGGATTCTACGAGCAGTACGTC. This translates into CASRAGFYEQYV.

This clonotype was seen a few times. V usage is TRBV5-6 and J usage is TRBJ2-7, with unresolved D. The V and J ends lost 4 bases and 3 bases respectively, with 11 bases between them. Germline V CDR1 and CDR2: SGHDT, YYEEEE. CDR3 size: 13 residues. As DNA, the CDR3 is TGTGCCAGCAGCCTCTGGGAAGTCTACGAGCAGTACGTC. Translation: CASSLWEVYEQYV.

The table lists this clonotype with a few counts. This chain links TRBV11-3 with TRBJ2-5, with 7 bases aligning to TRBD2. There are 15 residues in the CDR3. Unmatched junction bases numbered 11, after V lost 6 bases and J lost 4 bases. CDR1 SGHNT and CDR2 YENEEA come from the germline V gene. Here the CDR3 DNA reads TGTGCCAGCAGTCCCCGCGGGGGTCCGATAGAGACCCAGTACTTC. Residues: CASSPRGGPIETQYF.

V and J are TRBV14 and TRBJ2-1; 8 bases fit TRBD2. Losses at the gene ends were 3 bases for V and 5 bases for J; bases not matched to a gene: 9. CDR1 SGHDN and CDR2 FVKESK come from the germline V gene. The CDR3 length is 16 residues. CDR3 bases: TGTGCCAGCAGCCAGGGAGCGGGGGAGACACACAATGAGCAGTTCTTC. This sequence encodes CASSQGAGETHNEQFF.

V is TRBV7-6 and J is TRBJ2-3, with D perhaps TRBD2 (7 bases). The CDR3 contains 16 residues. Trimming stripped 0 bases from V and 2 bases from J, with 12 bases between. CDR1 is SGHVS and CDR2 is FNYEAQ in the germline V gene. The CDR3 protein is CASSLALGGATDTQYF. As DNA, the CDR3 is TGTGCCAGCAGCTTAGCGCTGGGGGGGGCCACAGATACGCAGTATTTT.

The chain is built from TRBV19 and TRBJ1-1; a possible D gene is TRBD1 (5 bases). CDR1 LNHDA and CDR2 SQIVND come from the germline V gene (reference sequence). This CDR3 contains 16 residues. The V end lost 4 bases, the J end lost 0 bases, and 15 bases lay between the germline ends. The CDR3 nucleotides read TGTGCCAGTAGTAAAACAGGCCAGATTATGAACACTGAAGCTTTCTTT. This encodes CASSKTGQIMNTEAFF.

The chain is built from TRBV3-1 and TRBJ1-2, with a tentative D call TRBD1 (5 bases). The ends were cut back, 0 bases at V and 8 bases at J, with 10 bases in the middle. CDR3 length equals 13 residues. Per the germline V gene, CDR1 is LGHDT and CDR2 is YNNKEL (reference sequence). CDR3 loop: CASSQDDRRGYTF. The CDR3 DNA sequence: TGTGCCAGCAGCCAAGATGACAGAAGGGGCTACACCTTC.